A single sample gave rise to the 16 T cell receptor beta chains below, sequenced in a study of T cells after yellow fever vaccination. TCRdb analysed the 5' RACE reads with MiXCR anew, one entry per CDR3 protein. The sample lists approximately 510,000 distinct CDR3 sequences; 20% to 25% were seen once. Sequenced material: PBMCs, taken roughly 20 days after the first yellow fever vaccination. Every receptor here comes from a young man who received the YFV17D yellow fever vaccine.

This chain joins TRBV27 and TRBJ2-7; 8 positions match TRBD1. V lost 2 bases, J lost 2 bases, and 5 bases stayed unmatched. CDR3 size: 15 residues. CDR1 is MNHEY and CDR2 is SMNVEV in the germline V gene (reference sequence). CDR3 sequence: CASSLGQGAPYEQYV. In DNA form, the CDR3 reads TGTGCCAGCAGTTTAGGGCAGGGGGCCCCCTACGAGCAGTACGTC.

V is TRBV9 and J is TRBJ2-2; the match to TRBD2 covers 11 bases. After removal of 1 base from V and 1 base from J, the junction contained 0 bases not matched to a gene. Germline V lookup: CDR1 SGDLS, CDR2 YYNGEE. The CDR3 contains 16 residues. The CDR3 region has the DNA TGTGCCAGCAGCGTACTAGCGGGGGGGAACACCGGGGAGCTGTTTTTT. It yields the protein CASSVLAGGNTGELFF.

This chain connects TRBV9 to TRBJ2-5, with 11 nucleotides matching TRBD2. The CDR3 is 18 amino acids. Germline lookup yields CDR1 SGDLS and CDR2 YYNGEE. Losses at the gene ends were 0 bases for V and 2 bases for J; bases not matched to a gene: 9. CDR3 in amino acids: CASSVASETSGEQETQYF. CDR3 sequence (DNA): TGTGCCAGCAGCGTAGCTTCAGAGACTAGCGGGGAGCAAGAGACCCAGTACTTC.

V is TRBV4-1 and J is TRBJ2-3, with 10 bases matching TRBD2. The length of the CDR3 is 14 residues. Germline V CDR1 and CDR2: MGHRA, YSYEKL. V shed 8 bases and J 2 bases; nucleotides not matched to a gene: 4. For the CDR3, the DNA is TGCGCCAGCTCCGGGACTAGCGCCACAGATACGCAGTATTTT. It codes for CASSGTSATDTQYF.

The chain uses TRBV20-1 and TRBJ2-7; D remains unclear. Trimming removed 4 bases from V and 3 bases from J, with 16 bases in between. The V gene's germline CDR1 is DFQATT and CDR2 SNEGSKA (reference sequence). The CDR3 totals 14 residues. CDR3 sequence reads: CSAINPTWGYEQYF. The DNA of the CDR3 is TGCAGTGCTATCAACCCGACGTGGGGCTACGAGCAGTACTTC.

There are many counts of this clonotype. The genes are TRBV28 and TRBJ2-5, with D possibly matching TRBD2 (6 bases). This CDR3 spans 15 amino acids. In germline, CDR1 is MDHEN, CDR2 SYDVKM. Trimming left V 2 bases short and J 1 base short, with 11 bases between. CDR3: CASSLTIGSQETQYF. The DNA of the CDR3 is TGTGCCAGCAGTTTAACCATCGGGAGCCAAGAGACCCAGTACTTC.

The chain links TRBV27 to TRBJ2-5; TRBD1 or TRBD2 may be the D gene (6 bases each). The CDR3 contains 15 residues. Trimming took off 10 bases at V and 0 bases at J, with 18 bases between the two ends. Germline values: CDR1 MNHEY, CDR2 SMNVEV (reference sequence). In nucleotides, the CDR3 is TGTGCCACCAAAGGGGGTTGGAGGGACCAAGAGACCCAGTACTTC. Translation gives CATKGGWRDQETQYF.

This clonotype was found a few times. DNA of the CDR3: TGTGCCAGCAGCTTATTCGTAGGGGTTGCCTACGAGCAGTACTTC. It translates to CASSLFVGVAYEQYF. The rearrangement uses TRBV7-2 and TRBJ2-7; a possible D gene is TRBD1 (5 bases). V lost 2 bases and J 2 bases, leaving 13 bases between the germline ends. Germline-derived CDR1 and CDR2 are SGHTA and FQGNSA. This CDR3 region has 15 residues.

The CDR3 DNA follows: TGTGCCAGCAGCTGGGACAGTGCGAACACCGGGGAGCTGTTTTTT. Protein sequence: CASSWDSANTGELFF. This chain uses TRBV5-4 with TRBJ2-2, with 7 bases matching TRBD1. Trimming cost V 3 bases and J 0 bases; bases outside gene matches: 2. The germline gives CDR1 SGHNT, CDR2 YYREEE (reference sequence). The length of the CDR3 is 15 residues.

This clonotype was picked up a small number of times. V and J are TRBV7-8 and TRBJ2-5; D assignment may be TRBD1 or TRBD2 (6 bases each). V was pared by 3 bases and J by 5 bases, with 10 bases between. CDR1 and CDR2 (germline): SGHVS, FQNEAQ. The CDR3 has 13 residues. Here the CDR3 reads CASSFVGGETQYF. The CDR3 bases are TGTGCCAGCAGCTTTGTCGGGGGCGAGACCCAGTACTTC.

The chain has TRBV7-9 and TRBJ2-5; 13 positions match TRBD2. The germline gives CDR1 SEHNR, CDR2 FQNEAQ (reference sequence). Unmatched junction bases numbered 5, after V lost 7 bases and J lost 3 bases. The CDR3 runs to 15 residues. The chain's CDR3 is CASIQLAGGEETQYF. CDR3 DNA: TGTGCCAGCATCCAACTAGCGGGGGGGGAAGAGACCCAGTACTTC.

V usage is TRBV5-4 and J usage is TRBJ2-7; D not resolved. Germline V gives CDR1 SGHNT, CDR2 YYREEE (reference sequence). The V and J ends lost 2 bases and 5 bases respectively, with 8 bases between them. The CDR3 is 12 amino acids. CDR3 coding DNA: TGTGCCAGCAGCTTTCTGGGTGACGAGCAGTACGTC. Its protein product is CASSFLGDEQYV.

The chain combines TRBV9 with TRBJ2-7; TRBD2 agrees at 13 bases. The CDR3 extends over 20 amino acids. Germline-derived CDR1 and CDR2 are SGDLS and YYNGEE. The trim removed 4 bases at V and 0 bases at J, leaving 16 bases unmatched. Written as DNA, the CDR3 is TGTGCCAGCAGCCCGTGTTCCGGACTAGCGGGGGCCATGAGCTCCTACGAGCAGTACGTC. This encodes CASSPCSGLAGAMSSYEQYV.

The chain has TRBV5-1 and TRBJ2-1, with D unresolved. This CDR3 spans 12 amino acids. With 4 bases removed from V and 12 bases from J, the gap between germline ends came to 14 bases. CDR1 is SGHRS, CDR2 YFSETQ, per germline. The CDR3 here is CASSPGSSRQFF. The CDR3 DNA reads TGCGCCAGCAGCCCGGGCTCCTCTAGGCAGTTCTTC.

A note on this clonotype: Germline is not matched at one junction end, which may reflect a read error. In nucleotides, the CDR3 is TGTGCCATCAGTCAGTCGGGCCAGCCCCAGCATTTT. Protein product: CAISQSGQPQHF. The chain joins TRBV10-3 to TRBJ1-5; D uncertain. This CDR3 region has 12 residues. Germline lookup yields CDR1 ENHRY and CDR2 SYGVKD.

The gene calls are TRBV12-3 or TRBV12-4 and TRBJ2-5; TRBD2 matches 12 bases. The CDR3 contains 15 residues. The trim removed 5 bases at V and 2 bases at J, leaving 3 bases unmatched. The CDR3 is CASSASGGGQETQYF. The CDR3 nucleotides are TGTGCCAGCAGTGCTAGCGGGGGGGGACAAGAGACCCAGTACTTC.